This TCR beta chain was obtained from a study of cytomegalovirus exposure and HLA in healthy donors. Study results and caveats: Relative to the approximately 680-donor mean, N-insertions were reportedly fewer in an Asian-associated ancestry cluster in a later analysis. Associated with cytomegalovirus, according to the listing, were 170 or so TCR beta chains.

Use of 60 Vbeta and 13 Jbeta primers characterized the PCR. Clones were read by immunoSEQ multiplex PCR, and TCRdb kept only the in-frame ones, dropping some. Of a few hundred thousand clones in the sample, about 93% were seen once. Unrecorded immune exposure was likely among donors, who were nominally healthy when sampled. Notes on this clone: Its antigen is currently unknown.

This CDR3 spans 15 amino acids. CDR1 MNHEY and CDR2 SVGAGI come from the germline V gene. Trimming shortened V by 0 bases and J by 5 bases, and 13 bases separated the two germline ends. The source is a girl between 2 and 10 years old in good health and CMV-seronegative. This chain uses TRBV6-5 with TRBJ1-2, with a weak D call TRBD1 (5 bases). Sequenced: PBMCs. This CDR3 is CASSYSTESYYGYTF. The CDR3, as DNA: TGTGCCAGCAGTTACTCGACAGAGTCCTATTATGGCTACACCTTC.